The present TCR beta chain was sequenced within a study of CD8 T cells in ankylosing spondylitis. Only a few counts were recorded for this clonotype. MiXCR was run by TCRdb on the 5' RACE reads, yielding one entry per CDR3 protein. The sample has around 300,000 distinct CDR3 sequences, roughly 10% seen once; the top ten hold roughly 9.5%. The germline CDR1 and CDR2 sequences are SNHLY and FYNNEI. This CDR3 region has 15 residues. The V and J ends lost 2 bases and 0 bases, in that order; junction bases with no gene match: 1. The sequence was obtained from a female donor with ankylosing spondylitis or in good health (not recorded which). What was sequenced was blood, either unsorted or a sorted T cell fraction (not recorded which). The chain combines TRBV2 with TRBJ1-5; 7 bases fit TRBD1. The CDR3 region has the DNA TGTGCCAGCAGTGAAAACAGGGGTAGCAATCAGCCCCAGCATTTT. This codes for CASSENRGSNQPQHF.